This passage covers 14 T cell receptor beta chains from one sample sequenced in a study of blood T cell repertoires in COVID-19. The repertoire was sequenced with immunoSEQ multiplex PCR; TCRdb's copy has only in-frame clones and lacks some. The repertoire holds 170,000 or so clones, more than 75% seen once, with roughly a sixth in the top ten. The sample taken for sequencing was PBMCs or T cells enriched from blood (not recorded which). All receptors derive from a woman aged 45-60 years who had recovered from COVID-19.

The chain links TRBV18 to TRBJ1-1, with a tentative D call TRBD1 (6 bases). Trimming cost V 0 bases and J 5 bases, with 13 bases left between them. This CDR3 comprises 15 residues. CDR1 is KGHSH and CDR2 is LQKENI in the germline V gene. DNA for the CDR3: TGTGCCAGCTCACCACCGGGGGGGGGCCGTACTGAAGCTTTCTTT. The encoded protein is CASSPPGGGRTEAFF. Looking up the rest from reference TRBV18 and TRBJ1-1 gives the full variable domain: NAGVMQNPRHLVRRRGQEARLRCSPMKGHSHVYWYRQLPEEGLKFMVYLQKENIIDESGMPKERFSAEFPKEGPSILRIQQVVRGDSAAYFCASSPPGGGRTEAFFGQGTRLTVV.

The V gene is TRBV28, the J gene TRBJ1-2; tentatively, D is TRBD1 (5 bases). The V end lost 4 bases, the J end lost 4 bases, and 10 bases lay between the germline ends. CDR1 MDHEN and CDR2 SYDVKM come from the germline V gene. The CDR3 is 13 residues long. CDR3 loop: CASSSTGPYGYTF. CDR3 sequence (DNA): TGTGCCAGCAGTTCAACAGGCCCCTATGGCTACACCTTC.

The chain combines TRBV6-2 or TRBV6-3 with TRBJ2-7, with D maybe TRBD2 (5 bases). The V gene's germline CDR1 is MNHEY and CDR2 SVGEGT. This CDR3 spans 14 amino acids. V was trimmed by 3 bases and J by 7 bases, leaving 16 bases between them. The CDR3 coding sequence is TGTGCCAGCAGTTATGGTACGGGGAGAGGAGAGCAGTACTTC. This codes for CASSYGTGRGEQYF.

The chain carries TRBV12-3 or TRBV12-4 and TRBJ2-5, with TRBD2 as a possible D gene (7 bases). The CDR3 totals 13 residues. V lost 6 bases and J lost 5, with 13 bases in between. CDR3 region: CASRNREGETQYF. The DNA for the CDR3 is TGTGCCAGCAGGAACAGGGAGGGGGAGACCCAGTACTTC.

The chain links TRBV10-3 to TRBJ1-2; no firm D call. Germline values: CDR1 ENHRY, CDR2 SYGVKD. There are 11 residues in the CDR3. Trimming stripped 4 bases from V and 8 bases from J, with 8 bases between. This chain's CDR3 is CAISGARGYTF. In nucleotides, the CDR3 is TGTGCCATCAGTGGGGCCCGGGGCTACACCTTC.

The chain combines TRBV28 with TRBJ1-2, with 10 bases aligning to TRBD1. The ends lost 6 bases at V and 6 bases at J; junction bases unmatched: 16. Germline CDR1 reads MDHEN; CDR2 reads SYDVKM. This CDR3 region has 17 residues. The CDR3 nucleotides read TGTGCCAGCAGCGAAACGTCCGGGACAGGGGTTTTCCATGGCTACACCTTC. Translated, it gives CASSETSGTGVFHGYTF.

With regard to this clone: The sample carries other DNA sequences with the same CDR3. The CDR3 nucleotides read TGTGCCAGCAGTTCACCGGGACAGGGAAACTATGGCTACACCTTC. It is translated as CASSSPGQGNYGYTF. V usage is TRBV28 and J usage is TRBJ1-2; TRBD1 matches at 9 bases. Germline lookup yields CDR1 MDHEN and CDR2 SYDVKM. Trimming cost V 4 bases and J 2 bases; bases outside gene matches: 5. The CDR3 has 15 amino acids.

The chain joins TRBV2 to TRBJ1-1; no reliable D call. This CDR3 region has 13 residues. Germline values: CDR1 SNHLY, CDR2 FYNNEI. Trimming shortened V by 8 bases and J by 3 bases, and 13 bases separated the two germline ends. CDR3: CASLPQVYTEAFF. DNA for the CDR3: TGTGCCAGCCTCCCCCAGGTATACACTGAAGCTTTCTTT. The full variable domain, rest sourced from reference TRBV2 and TRBJ1-1, is EPEVTQTPSHQVTQMGQEVILRCVPISNHLYFYWYRQILGQKVEFLVSFYNNEISEKSEIFDDQFSVERPDGSNFTLKIRSTKLEDSAMYFCASLPQVYTEAFFGQGTRLTVV.

This CDR3 reads CASSYPPRGAKDGYTF. The CDR3 nucleotides are TGTGCCAGCAGTTACCCCCCCCGGGGGGCTAAAGATGGCTACACCTTC. The chain couples TRBV28 to TRBJ1-2, with a possible D match to TRBD1 (6 bases). CDR3 length equals 16 residues. Trimming left V 4 bases short and J 6 bases short, with 21 bases between. Looked up from germline, CDR1 is MDHEN and CDR2 is SYDVKM.

As DNA, the CDR3 is TGTGCCAGCAGCTTAGCGCTAAAGGGGGAGCTGTTTTTT. Translated, it gives CASSLALKGELFF. The chain combines TRBV7-9 with TRBJ2-2; D uncertain. CDR1 and CDR2 from the germline V gene are SEHNR and FQNEAQ (reference sequence). The CDR3 loop spans 13 amino acids. The V and J ends lost 0 bases and 8 bases respectively, with 7 bases between them.

The V and J genes are TRBV18 and TRBJ2-5; D is unresolved. Germline CDR1 and CDR2: KGHSH and LQKENI. Trimming cost V 4 bases and J 4 bases, with 16 bases left between them. This CDR3 comprises 15 residues. The CDR3 is CASSLSDVRGETQYF. In DNA, the CDR3 is TGTGCCAGCTCACTCAGTGATGTGCGAGGAGAGACCCAGTACTTC.

Only a few counts were recorded for this clone. The rearrangement uses TRBV11-2 and TRBJ1-1; D is undetermined. The length of the CDR3 is 11 residues. CDR1 and CDR2 from the germline V gene are SGHAT and FQNNGV. Trimming removed 1 base at V and 10 bases at J, with 7 bases between. The CDR3 protein is CASSLGGLAFF. The CDR3 bases are TGTGCCAGCAGCTTAGGTGGCTTAGCTTTCTTT.

V and J are TRBV7-8 and TRBJ2-7; D is perhaps TRBD1 (6 bases). The CDR3 runs to 14 residues. Germline V CDR1 and CDR2: SGHVS, FQNEAQ. V lost 3 bases, J lost 5 bases, and 14 bases lay in between. CDR3 DNA: TGTGCCAGCAGCTTGGGGGCGAGTTCCGACGAGCAGTACTTC. Translation: CASSLGASSDEQYF.

This clone was found many times. The chain couples TRBV27 to TRBJ1-3; TRBD1 matches at 7 bases. The germline V gene encodes CDR1 MNHEY and CDR2 SMNVEV (reference sequence). The CDR3 length is 15 residues. V lost 6 bases and J lost 0; bases outside the gene matches: 5. The DNA for the CDR3 is TGTGCCAGCAGGGCCGGGACAGACTCTGGAAACACCATATATTTT. Translation gives CASRAGTDSGNTIYF.